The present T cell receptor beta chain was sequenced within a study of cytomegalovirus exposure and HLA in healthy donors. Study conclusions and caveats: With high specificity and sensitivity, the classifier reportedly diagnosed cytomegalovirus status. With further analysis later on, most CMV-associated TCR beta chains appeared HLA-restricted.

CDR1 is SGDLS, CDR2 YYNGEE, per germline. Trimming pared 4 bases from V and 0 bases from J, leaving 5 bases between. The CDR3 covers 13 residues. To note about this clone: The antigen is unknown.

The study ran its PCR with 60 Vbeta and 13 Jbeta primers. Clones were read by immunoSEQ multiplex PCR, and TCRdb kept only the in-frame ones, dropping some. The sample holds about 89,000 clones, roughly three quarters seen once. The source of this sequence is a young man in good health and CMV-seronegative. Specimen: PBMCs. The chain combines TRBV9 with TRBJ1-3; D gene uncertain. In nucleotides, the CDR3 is TGTGCCAGCAGCAGAGACTCTGGAAACACCATATATTTT. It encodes CASSRDSGNTIYF.